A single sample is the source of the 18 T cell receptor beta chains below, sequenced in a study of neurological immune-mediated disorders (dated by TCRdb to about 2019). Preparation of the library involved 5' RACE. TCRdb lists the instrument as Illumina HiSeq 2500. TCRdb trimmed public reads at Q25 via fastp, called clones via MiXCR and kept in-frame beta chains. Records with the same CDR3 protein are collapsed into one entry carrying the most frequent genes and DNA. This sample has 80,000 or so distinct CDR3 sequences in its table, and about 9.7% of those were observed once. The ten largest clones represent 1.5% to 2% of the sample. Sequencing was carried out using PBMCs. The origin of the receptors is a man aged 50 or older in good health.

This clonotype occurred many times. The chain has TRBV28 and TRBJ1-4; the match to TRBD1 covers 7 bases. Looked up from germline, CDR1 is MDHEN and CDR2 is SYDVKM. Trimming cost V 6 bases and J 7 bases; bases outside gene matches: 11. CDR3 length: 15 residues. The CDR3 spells CASRRRQGASEKLFF. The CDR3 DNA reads TGTGCCAGCAGGAGAAGACAGGGAGCGAGTGAAAAACTGTTTTTT. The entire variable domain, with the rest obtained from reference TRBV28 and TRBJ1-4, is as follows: DVKVTQSSRYLVKRTGEKVFLECVQDMDHENMFWYRQDPGLGLRLIYFSYDVKMKEKGDIPEGYSVSREKKERFSLILESASTNQTSMYLCASRRRQGASEKLFFGSGTQLSVL.

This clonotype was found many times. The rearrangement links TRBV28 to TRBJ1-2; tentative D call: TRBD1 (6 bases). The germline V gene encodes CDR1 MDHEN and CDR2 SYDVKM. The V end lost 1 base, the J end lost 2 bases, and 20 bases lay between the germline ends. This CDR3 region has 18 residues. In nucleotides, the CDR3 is TGTGCCAGCAGTTTATTAGCCTTCGGGGGGCCTCACAACTATGGCTACACCTTC. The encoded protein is CASSLLAFGGPHNYGYTF.

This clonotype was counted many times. The CDR3 reads CASSLAPGPSYNEQFF. CDR3 sequence (DNA): TGCGCCAGCAGCTTGGCCCCAGGGCCCTCCTACAATGAGCAGTTCTTC. The gene calls are TRBV5-1 and TRBJ2-1; D may be TRBD1 (5 bases). V lost 0 bases and J lost 0, with 10 bases in between. The V gene's germline CDR1 is SGHRS and CDR2 YFSETQ. The CDR3 has 16 amino acids. The full variable domain, with the rest looked up from reference TRBV5-1 and TRBJ2-1, is KAGVTQTPRYLIKTRGQQVTLSCSPISGHRSVSWYQQTPGQGLQFLFEYFSETQRNKGNFPGRFSGRQFSNSRSEMNVSTLELGDSALYLCASSLAPGPSYNEQFFGPGTRLTVL.

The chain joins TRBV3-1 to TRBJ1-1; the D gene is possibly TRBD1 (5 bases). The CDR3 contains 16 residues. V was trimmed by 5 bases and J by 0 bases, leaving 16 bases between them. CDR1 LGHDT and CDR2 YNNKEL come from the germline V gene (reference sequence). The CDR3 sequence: CASSSPRAGVNTEAFF. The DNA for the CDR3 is TGTGCCAGCAGCTCCCCGCGGGCGGGGGTGAACACTGAAGCTTTCTTT.

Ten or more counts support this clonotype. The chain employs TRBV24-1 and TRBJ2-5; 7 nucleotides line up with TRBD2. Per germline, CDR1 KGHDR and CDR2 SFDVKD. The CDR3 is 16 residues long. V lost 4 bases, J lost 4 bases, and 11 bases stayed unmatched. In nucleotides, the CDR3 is TGTGCCACCAGTGACCCCGGGACTATGGGAGGAGAGACCCAGTACTTC. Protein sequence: CATSDPGTMGGETQYF.

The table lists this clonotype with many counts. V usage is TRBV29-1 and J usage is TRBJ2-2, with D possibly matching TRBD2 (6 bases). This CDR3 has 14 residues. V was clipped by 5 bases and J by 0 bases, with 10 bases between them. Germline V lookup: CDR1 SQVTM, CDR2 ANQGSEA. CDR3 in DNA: TGCAGCGTTTTGGGACTTCCGAACACCGGGGAGCTGTTTTTT. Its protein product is CSVLGLPNTGELFF.

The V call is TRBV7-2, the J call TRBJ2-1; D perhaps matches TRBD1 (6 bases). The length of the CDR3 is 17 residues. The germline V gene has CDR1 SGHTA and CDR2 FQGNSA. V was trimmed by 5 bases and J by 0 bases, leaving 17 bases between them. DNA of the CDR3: TGTGCCAGCAGCCGCGAGGGGGAATCGAGCTCCTACAATGAGCAGTTCTTC. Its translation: CASSREGESSSYNEQFF.

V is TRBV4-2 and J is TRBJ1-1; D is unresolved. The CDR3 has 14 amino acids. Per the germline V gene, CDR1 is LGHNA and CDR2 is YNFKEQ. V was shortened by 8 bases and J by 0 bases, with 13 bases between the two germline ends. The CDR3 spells CASCPSEMNTEAFF. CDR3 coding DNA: TGTGCCAGCTGCCCCAGTGAGATGAACACTGAAGCTTTCTTT.

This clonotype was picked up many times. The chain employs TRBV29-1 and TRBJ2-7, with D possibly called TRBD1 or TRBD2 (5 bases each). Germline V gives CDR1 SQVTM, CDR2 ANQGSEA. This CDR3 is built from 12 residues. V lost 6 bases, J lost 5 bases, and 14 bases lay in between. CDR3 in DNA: TGCAGCGTCCTCACGGGGCGCGACGAGCAGTACTTC. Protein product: CSVLTGRDEQYF.

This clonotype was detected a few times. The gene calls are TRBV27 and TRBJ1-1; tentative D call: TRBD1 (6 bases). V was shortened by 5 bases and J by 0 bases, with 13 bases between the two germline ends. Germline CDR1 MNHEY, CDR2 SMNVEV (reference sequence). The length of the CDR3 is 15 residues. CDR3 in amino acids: CASSPRTDLNTEAFF. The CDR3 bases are TGTGCCAGCAGTCCCAGGACAGACCTGAACACTGAAGCTTTCTTT.

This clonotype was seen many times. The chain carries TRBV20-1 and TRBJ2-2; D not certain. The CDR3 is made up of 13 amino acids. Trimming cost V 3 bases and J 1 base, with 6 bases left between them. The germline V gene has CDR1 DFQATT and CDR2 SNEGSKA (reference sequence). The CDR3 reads CSASAQNTGELFF. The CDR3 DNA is TGCAGTGCTAGCGCGCAGAACACCGGGGAGCTGTTTTTT.

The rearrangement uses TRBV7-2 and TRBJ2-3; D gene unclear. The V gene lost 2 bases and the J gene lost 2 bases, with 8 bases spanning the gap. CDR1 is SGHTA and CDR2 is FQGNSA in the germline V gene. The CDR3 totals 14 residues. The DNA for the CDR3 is TGTGCCAGCAGCTTAATGGCCCACACAGATACGCAGTATTTT. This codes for CASSLMAHTDTQYF.

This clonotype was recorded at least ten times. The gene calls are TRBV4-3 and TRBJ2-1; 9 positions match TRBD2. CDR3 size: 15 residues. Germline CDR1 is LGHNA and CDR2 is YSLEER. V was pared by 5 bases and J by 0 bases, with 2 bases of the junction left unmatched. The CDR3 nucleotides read TGCGCCAGCAGCTTGACTAGCGGCTCCTACAATGAGCAGTTCTTC. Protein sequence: CASSLTSGSYNEQFF.

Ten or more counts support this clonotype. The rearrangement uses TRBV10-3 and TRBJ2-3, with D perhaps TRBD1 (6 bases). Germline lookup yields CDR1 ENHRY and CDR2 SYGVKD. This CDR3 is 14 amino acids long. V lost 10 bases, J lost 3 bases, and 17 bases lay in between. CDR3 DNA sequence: TGTGCCACCAGGGGCCCCGAGGTGACAGATACGCAGTATTTT. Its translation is CATRGPEVTDTQYF.

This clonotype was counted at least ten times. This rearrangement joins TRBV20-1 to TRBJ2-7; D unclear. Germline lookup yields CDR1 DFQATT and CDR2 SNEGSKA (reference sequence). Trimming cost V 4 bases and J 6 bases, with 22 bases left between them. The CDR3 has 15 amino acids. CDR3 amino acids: CSATHRAIRTSEQYF. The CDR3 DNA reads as TGCAGTGCTACCCATAGAGCCATCAGGACGTCCGAGCAGTACTTC.

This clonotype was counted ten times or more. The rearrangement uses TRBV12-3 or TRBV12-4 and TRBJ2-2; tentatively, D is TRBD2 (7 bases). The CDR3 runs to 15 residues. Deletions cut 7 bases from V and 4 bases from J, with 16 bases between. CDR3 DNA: TGTGCCAGCAATGAGGGGGGGACACTCACCGGGGAGCTGTTTTTT. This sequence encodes CASNEGGTLTGELFF.

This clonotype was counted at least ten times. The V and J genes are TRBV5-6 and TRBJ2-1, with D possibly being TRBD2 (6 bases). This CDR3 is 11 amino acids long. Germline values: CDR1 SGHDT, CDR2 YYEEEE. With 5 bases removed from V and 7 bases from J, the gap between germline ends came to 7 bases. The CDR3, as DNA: TGTGCCAGCAGGGCGGGAAATGAGCAGTTCTTC. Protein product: CASRAGNEQFF. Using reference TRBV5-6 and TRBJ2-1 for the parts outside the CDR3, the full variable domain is DAGVTQSPTHLIKTRGQQVTLRCSPKSGHDTVSWYQQALGQGPQFIFQYYEEEERQRGNFPDRFSGHQFPNYSSELNVNALLLGDSALYLCASRAGNEQFFGPGTRLTVL.

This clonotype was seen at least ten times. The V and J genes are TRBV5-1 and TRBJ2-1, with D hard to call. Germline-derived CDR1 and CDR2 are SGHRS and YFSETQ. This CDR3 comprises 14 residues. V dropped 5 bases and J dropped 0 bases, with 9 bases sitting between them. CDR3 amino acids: CASSKGNSYNEQFF. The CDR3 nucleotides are TGCGCCAGCAGTAAGGGAAACTCCTACAATGAGCAGTTCTTC.